The 15 T cell receptor beta chains given below trace back to one sample, sequenced in a study of regulatory T cells in long-lasting Graves disease. Specified time point: newly diagnosed GD, antithyroid drugs for less than 3 months. With RNA extracted from PBMCs as input, the TCR library was made. iRepertoire HTBI primers and Arm-PCR of CDR3 regions built TCR beta libraries. TCRdb passed the multiplex PCR reads through MiXCR, listing each CDR3 protein once. The repertoire holds about half a million distinct CDR3 sequences, with 12% as singletons. These data were likewise used in another study, on T cells in Graves' hyperthyroidism and ophthalmopathy.

Sample: peripheral blood mononuclear cells (PBMCs), taken at new diagnosis, from a patient treated with antithyroid drugs. The receptors stem from a woman in her 30s with Graves disease.

In its sample, this clonotype was seen a few times. CDR3 sequence: CASSLKLSEYGYTF. DNA for the CDR3: TGTGCCAGCAGTCTCAAACTCTCAGAGTATGGCTACACCTTC. The chain carries TRBV6-1 and TRBJ1-2; D is undetermined. This CDR3 has 14 residues. Trimming left V 5 bases short and J 5 bases short, with 15 bases between. CDR1 and CDR2 from the germline V gene are MNHNS and SASEGT.

This clonotype was seen ten or more times. The chain joins TRBV24-1 to TRBJ2-1; 7 bases are shared with TRBD1. Germline V lookup: CDR1 KGHDR, CDR2 SFDVKD. This CDR3 region has 16 residues. Trimming at V came to 3 bases and at J to 4 bases, leaving 8 bases not matched to a gene. CDR3 bases: TGTGCCACCAGTGATAGACAGGGAAGAAGGTACAATGAGCAGTTCTTC. This codes for CATSDRQGRRYNEQFF.

For the CDR3, the DNA is TGTGCCAGCAGTACAGGGCTGGTAGAGACCCAGTACTTC. Amino acid sequence: CASSTGLVETQYF. The chain joins TRBV27 to TRBJ2-5; TRBD1 might be the D (6 bases). CDR1 is MNHEY, CDR2 SMNVEV, per germline (reference sequence). This CDR3 is 13 amino acids long. Trimming removed 5 bases at V and 4 bases at J, with 11 bases between.

This clonotype appeared a few times. The rearrangement uses TRBV19 and TRBJ2-2; 9 bases line up with TRBD2. Germline V gene data show CDR1 as LNHDA and CDR2 as SQIVND (reference sequence). The CDR3 runs to 15 residues. V shed 4 bases and J 4 bases; nucleotides not matched to a gene: 4. CDR3 DNA sequence: TGTGCCAGTAGTAGTAGCGGGAGAGTCACCGGGGAGCTGTTTTTT. As protein: CASSSSGRVTGELFF.

On this clonotype itself: Since a much larger clone is just one base distant, this may be a read error. The chain couples TRBV11-3 to TRBJ2-5; perhaps TRBD2 as D (6 bases). Trimming left V 4 bases short and J 3 bases short, with 18 bases between. This CDR3 spans 16 amino acids. CDR1 and CDR2 from the germline V gene are SGHNT and YENEEA. The CDR3 DNA sequence: TGTGCCAGCAGCTCCTCTAGCGCCGGGAGTGAAGAGACCCAGTACTTC. Residues: CASSSSSAGSEETQYF.

The chain couples TRBV7-2 to TRBJ2-3, with D uncertain. Germline CDR1 reads SGHTA; CDR2 reads FQGNSA. The ends were cut back, 5 bases at V and 0 bases at J, with 15 bases in the middle. The CDR3 consists of 16 residues. CDR3 region: CASSVDVGRSTDTQYF. CDR3 nucleotide sequence: TGTGCCAGCAGCGTAGATGTAGGTCGAAGCACAGATACGCAGTATTTT.

The V gene is TRBV4-1, the J gene TRBJ2-1; 8 nucleotides agree with TRBD2. The V gene's germline CDR1 is MGHRA and CDR2 YSYEKL. V shed 0 bases, J shed 9 bases, and the junction held 7 bases outside the gene matches. The CDR3 extends over 15 amino acids. The CDR3 coding sequence is TGCGCCAGCAGCCAAGAGGGACGCGGGAGGACTGAGCAGTTCTTC. It yields the protein CASSQEGRGRTEQFF.

This clonotype was counted between two and nine times. V is TRBV7-2 and J is TRBJ2-2; TRBD2 aligns across 7 bases. Germline values: CDR1 SGHTA, CDR2 FQGNSA. V shed 2 bases and J 3 bases; nucleotides not matched to a gene: 6. The CDR3 length is 16 residues. The CDR3, as DNA: TGTGCCAGCAGCTTAACTGTGCGGGAGTACACCGGGGAGCTGTTTTTT. Its translation is CASSLTVREYTGELFF. Variable domain in full (rest from reference TRBV7-2 and TRBJ2-2): GAGVSQSPSNKVTEKGKDVELRCDPISGHTALYWYRQSLGQGLEFLIYFQGNSAPDKSGLPSDRFSAERTGGSVSTLTIQRTQQEDSAVYLCASSLTVREYTGELFFGEGSRLTVL.

This clonotype came up many times. The chain carries TRBV18 and TRBJ2-7; possibly TRBD1 for D (6 bases). The germline gives CDR1 KGHSH, CDR2 LQKENI. The length of the CDR3 is 16 residues. The V end was cut by 4 bases, the J end by 4 bases, with 20 bases between. CDR3 DNA sequence: TGTGCCAGCTCACACAGGGTTGGCGTTTTCTCTTACGAGCAGTACTTC. It codes for CASSHRVGVFSYEQYF.

The table lists this clonotype with many counts. The J gene is TRBJ1-5, the V gene TRBV24-1; no clear D. The CDR3 runs to 13 residues. The V gene's germline CDR1 is KGHDR and CDR2 SFDVKD. The V and J ends lost 6 bases and 4 bases respectively, with 9 bases between them. The CDR3 DNA reads as TGTGCCACCAGTCCCTCAGGTAATCAGCCCCAGCATTTT. Protein product: CATSPSGNQPQHF.

V is TRBV20-1 and J is TRBJ2-1; D gene ambiguous. CDR1 and CDR2 (germline): DFQATT, SNEGSKA (reference sequence). V gave up 1 base and J gave up 3 bases, with 10 bases separating them. This CDR3 region has 14 residues. The CDR3 coding sequence is TGCAGTGCTAGAGTCCGGACCGGCTACAATGAGCAGTTCTTC. Translating it yields CSARVRTGYNEQFF.

This clonotype was recorded at least ten times. The rearrangement joins TRBV7-2 to TRBJ2-2, with D hard to call. CDR3 size: 17 residues. Germline V gene sequence: CDR1 SGHTA, CDR2 FQGNSA. The V gene lost 3 bases and the J gene lost 4 bases, with 18 bases spanning the gap. This CDR3 is CASSFRGNTRITGELFF. The CDR3 DNA sequence: TGTGCCAGCAGCTTTAGAGGTAACACGAGGATCACCGGGGAGCTGTTTTTT. Based on the CDR3 plus reference TRBV7-2 and TRBJ2-2, the full variable domain is GAGVSQSPSNKVTEKGKDVELRCDPISGHTALYWYRQSLGQGLEFLIYFQGNSAPDKSGLPSDRFSAERTGGSVSTLTIQRTQQEDSAVYLCASSFRGNTRITGELFFGEGSRLTVL.

This clonotype was observed a few times. This chain links TRBV6-1 with TRBJ2-4; 7 bases line up with TRBD1. V shed 7 bases, J shed 7 bases, and the junction held 10 bases outside the gene matches. Per germline, CDR1 MNHNS and CDR2 SASEGT. CDR3 size: 14 residues. The CDR3 DNA sequence: TGTGCCAGCACTCCAGGGGGAAGGCTTAACATTCAGTACTTC. It yields the protein CASTPGGRLNIQYF.

The chain combines TRBV19 with TRBJ1-5; D possibly corresponds to TRBD1 (5 bases). V lost 4 bases and J lost 5, with 12 bases in between. The CDR3 loop spans 14 amino acids. Germline V gene lookup returns CDR1 LNHDA and CDR2 SQIVND (reference sequence). The CDR3 loop reads CASSKGSQYQPQHF. CDR3 nucleotides: TGTGCCAGTAGTAAGGGGTCTCAGTATCAGCCCCAGCATTTT.

This clonotype has at least ten counts. The V and J genes are TRBV6-5 and TRBJ2-5; the match to TRBD1 covers 7 bases. The germline CDR1 and CDR2 sequences are MNHEY and SVGAGI. V was pared by 1 base and J by 2 bases, with 4 bases of the junction left unmatched. The CDR3 extends over 15 amino acids. CDR3 nucleotides: TGTGCCAGCAGTTACTTCGGACAGGATCAAGAGACCCAGTACTTC. This sequence encodes CASSYFGQDQETQYF.